The T cell receptor beta chain under discussion was sequenced for a study of T-cell memory formation after mild COVID-19. Points from the study as a whole: Contracting CD4+ clones sat mainly in CM and EM; CD8+ in EMRA.

This clonotype was picked up a small number of times. Its antigen remains unidentified. TCRdb fed the 5' RACE reads into MiXCR, producing one record per CDR3 protein. The sample contains approximately 390,000 distinct CDR3 sequences, about 17% of which appear only once. V was pared by 3 bases and J by 5 bases, with 13 bases between. Germline-derived CDR1 and CDR2 are SGHDN and FVKESK. The CDR3 extends over 14 amino acids. The TCR sequence derives from a man aged 18 to 29 who had mild COVID-19 (a few samples of this study predate the infection). Cell type and time point are not known. Sequenced sample: PBMCs or a T cell subset sorted from them (not recorded which). This chain connects TRBV14 to TRBJ2-5; D is possibly TRBD1 (7 bases). The DNA of the CDR3 is TGTGCCAGCAGCCACCAGACAGGGAGGGAGACCCAGTACTTC. Protein: CASSHQTGRETQYF.